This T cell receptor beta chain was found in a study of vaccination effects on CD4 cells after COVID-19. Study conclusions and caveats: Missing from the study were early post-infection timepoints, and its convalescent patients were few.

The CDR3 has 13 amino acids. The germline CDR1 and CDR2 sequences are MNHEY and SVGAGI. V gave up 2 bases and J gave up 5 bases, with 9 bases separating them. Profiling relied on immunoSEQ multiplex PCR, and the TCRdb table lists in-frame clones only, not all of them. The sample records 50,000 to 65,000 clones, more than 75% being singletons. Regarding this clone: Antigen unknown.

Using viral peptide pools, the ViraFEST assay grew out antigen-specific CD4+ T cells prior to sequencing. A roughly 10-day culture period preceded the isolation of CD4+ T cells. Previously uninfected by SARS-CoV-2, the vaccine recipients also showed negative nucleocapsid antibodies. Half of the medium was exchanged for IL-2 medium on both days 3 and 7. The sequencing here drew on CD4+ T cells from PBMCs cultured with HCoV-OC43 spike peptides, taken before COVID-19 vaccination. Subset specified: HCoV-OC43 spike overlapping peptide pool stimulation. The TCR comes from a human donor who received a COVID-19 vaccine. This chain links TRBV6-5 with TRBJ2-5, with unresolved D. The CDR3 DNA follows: TGTGCCAGCAGTTACCCCGGTACCGAGACCCAGTACTTC. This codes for CASSYPGTETQYF.